One sample yielded the 32 T cell receptor beta chains listed below, sequenced in a study of cytomegalovirus exposure and HLA in healthy donors. 60 Vbeta and 13 Jbeta primers were used in PCR. The repertoire was sequenced with immunoSEQ multiplex PCR; TCRdb's copy has only in-frame clones and lacks some. Here the sample spans about 120,000 clones, 74% being singletons. Input material: PBMCs. The receptors here all came from a man aged 35-49 years in good health and CMV-seropositive.

This clone was counted a few times. The rearrangement links TRBV7-8 to TRBJ2-1; tentatively, D is TRBD2 (6 bases). The CDR3 sequence is 16 residues long. V shed 5 bases and J shed 7 bases, with 21 bases lying between them. CDR1 and CDR2 (germline): SGHVS, FQNEAQ. The CDR3 DNA sequence: TGTGCCAGCAGCCAGCAGCGGGTGGCGCTTGAGAATGAGCAGTTCTTC. Its protein product is CASSQQRVALENEQFF.

The gene calls are TRBV7-2 and TRBJ2-7, with 8 bases that match TRBD2. V gave up 5 bases and J gave up 2 bases; unmatched junction bases: 2. This CDR3 is 13 amino acids long. Germline CDR1 and CDR2: SGHTA and FQGNSA. The CDR3 bases are TGTGCCAGCAGCCGGACTAGCCCCTACGAGCAGTACTTC. It codes for CASSRTSPYEQYF. The complete variable domain, with remaining parts taken from reference TRBV7-2 and TRBJ2-7, reads GAGVSQSPSNKVTEKGKDVELRCDPISGHTALYWYRQSLGQGLEFLIYFQGNSAPDKSGLPSDRFSAERTGGSVSTLTIQRTQQEDSAVYLCASSRTSPYEQYFGPGTRLTVT.

This sequence joins TRBV18 and TRBJ2-1; 11 bases are a match to TRBD1. V was pared by 0 bases and J by 4 bases, with 2 bases of the junction left unmatched. This CDR3 has 16 amino acids. Germline V CDR1 and CDR2: KGHSH, LQKENI. CDR3: CASSPPGTGGYNEQFF. The CDR3 DNA reads as TGTGCCAGCTCACCACCGGGGACAGGGGGTTACAATGAGCAGTTCTTC.

The chain combines TRBV11-2 with TRBJ2-2; TRBD2 aligns across 8 bases. Germline CDR1 and CDR2: SGHAT and FQNNGV. The CDR3 loop spans 16 amino acids. V was pared by 4 bases and J by 4 bases, with 8 bases of the junction left unmatched. The CDR3 DNA is TGTGCCAGCAGCTCACATAGACTAGCGAGCACCGGGGAGCTGTTTTTT. Protein product: CASSSHRLASTGELFF.

The chain is built from TRBV5-4 and TRBJ1-1; TRBD1 matches 7 bases. The trim removed 0 bases at V and 1 base at J, leaving 6 bases unmatched. Germline CDR1 SGHNT, CDR2 YYREEE (reference sequence). The CDR3 has 16 amino acids. The CDR3 reads CASSLGPQGGNTEAFF. As DNA, the CDR3 is TGTGCCAGCAGCTTGGGCCCGCAGGGGGGGAACACTGAAGCTTTCTTT.

This rearrangement joins TRBV6-1 to TRBJ1-5, with 7 nucleotides matching TRBD1. CDR3 size: 13 residues. The trim removed 6 bases at V and 6 bases at J, leaving 5 bases unmatched. CDR1 and CDR2 from the germline V gene are MNHNS and SASEGT. CDR3 coding DNA: TGTGCCAGCAGATCGGACAGGCTTCAGCCCCAGCATTTT. Translated, it gives CASRSDRLQPQHF.

The chain combines TRBV13 with TRBJ2-7; 8 nucleotides agree with TRBD1. Germline V gives CDR1 PRHDT, CDR2 FYEKMQ (reference sequence). The CDR3 extends over 13 amino acids. V gave up 3 bases and J gave up 6 bases; unmatched junction bases: 4. The CDR3: CASSLTGVTEQYF. The DNA of the CDR3 is TGTGCCAGCAGCTTGACAGGGGTCACCGAGCAGTACTTC.

V gene TRBV14 combines with J gene TRBJ2-7; D unresolved. Germline V gene lookup returns CDR1 SGHDN and CDR2 FVKESK. The CDR3 spans 14 residues. V lost 0 bases and J lost 6, with 12 bases in between. In DNA, the CDR3 is TGTGCCAGCAGCCAAGAAGTCGTCACAAGCGAGCAGTACTTC. Translating gives CASSQEVVTSEQYF.

The V gene is TRBV7-9, the J gene TRBJ1-5; D perhaps matches TRBD1 (6 bases). CDR3 length: 15 residues. Germline V gene lookup returns CDR1 SEHNR and CDR2 FQNEAQ (reference sequence). The V end lost 1 base, the J end lost 6 bases, and 13 bases lay between the germline ends. The CDR3 sequence is CASSLGGSGVQPQHF. CDR3 in DNA: TGTGCCAGCAGCTTAGGTGGGTCAGGGGTTCAGCCCCAGCATTTT.

The V call is TRBV28, the J call TRBJ1-1; TRBD1 might be the D (6 bases). This CDR3 spans 14 amino acids. V was clipped by 7 bases and J by 5 bases, with 17 bases between them. The V gene's germline CDR1 is MDHEN and CDR2 SYDVKM. DNA of the CDR3: TGTGCCAGCACCACGGGGGGGGCGCGTACTGAAGCTTTCTTT. Amino acid sequence: CASTTGGARTEAFF.

This clone showed up many times. The rearrangement links TRBV6-1 to TRBJ1-6; 7 bases match TRBD1. The CDR3 has 15 residues. V gave up 10 bases and J gave up 7 bases; unmatched junction bases: 13. CDR1 is MNHNS and CDR2 is SASEGT in the germline V gene. CDR3 in amino acids: CATPFDTGDNSPLHF. The CDR3 nucleotides read TGTGCCACGCCTTTTGACACAGGGGACAATTCACCCCTCCACTTT.

The CDR3 loop reads CASQQSGTSYEQYF. DNA of the CDR3: TGTGCCAGCCAACAGAGCGGGACCTCCTACGAGCAGTACTTC. This chain joins TRBV27 and TRBJ2-7; 7 nucleotides agree with TRBD2. Per germline, CDR1 MNHEY and CDR2 SMNVEV (reference sequence). The trim removed 8 bases at V and 0 bases at J, leaving 7 bases unmatched. This CDR3 contains 14 residues.

This clone was recorded a few times. The V and J genes are TRBV6-6 and TRBJ1-6, with TRBD1 matching 9 bases. The CDR3 runs to 15 residues. Germline-derived CDR1 and CDR2 are MNHNY and SVGAGI (reference sequence). Trimming at V came to 2 bases and at J to 11 bases, leaving 7 bases not matched to a gene. CDR3 region: CASSYLRDRDAPLHF. The CDR3 region has the DNA TGTGCCAGCAGTTACCTCCGGGACAGGGACGCACCCCTCCACTTT.

The chain is built from TRBV13 and TRBJ1-5; tentatively, D is TRBD1 (5 bases). The CDR3 covers 14 residues. V was trimmed by 5 bases and J by 3 bases, leaving 11 bases between them. Germline values: CDR1 PRHDT, CDR2 FYEKMQ (reference sequence). The CDR3 nucleotides read TGTGCCAGCAGCCTCAGGGTTGCCAATCAGCCCCAGCATTTT. Its translation: CASSLRVANQPQHF.

This chain connects TRBV29-1 to TRBJ2-7; TRBD2 matches at 9 bases. Germline CDR1 reads SQVTM; CDR2 reads ANQGSEA. V lost 6 bases and J lost 2; bases outside the gene matches: 5. CDR3 length: 13 residues. The CDR3 DNA reads as TGCAGCGTCCAGCGGGAGGCAACCTACGAGCAGTACTTC. Protein: CSVQREATYEQYF.

The chain uses TRBV28 and TRBJ1-2, with D maybe TRBD1 (5 bases). CDR1 and CDR2 (germline): MDHEN, SYDVKM. The length of the CDR3 is 16 residues. Between the trimmed V and J ends, which lost 5 bases and 4 bases, there was a span of 20 bases. In DNA, the CDR3 is TGTGCCAGCAGTGATACCCTTGGCGAGACAGTCTATGGCTACACCTTC. It codes for CASSDTLGETVYGYTF.

This chain joins TRBV5-6 and TRBJ2-1; 8 nucleotides align to TRBD2. V was clipped by 2 bases and J by 4 bases; unmatched bases: 5. Per germline, CDR1 SGHDT and CDR2 YYEEEE. The CDR3 runs 15 residues. The CDR3 protein is CASSFNSGKYNEQFF. CDR3 coding DNA: TGTGCCAGCAGCTTTAATAGCGGGAAGTACAATGAGCAGTTCTTC.

V usage is TRBV19 and J usage is TRBJ2-2; TRBD2 agrees at 12 bases. Germline V gene data show CDR1 as LNHDA and CDR2 as SQIVND (reference sequence). The CDR3 spans 16 residues. V gave up 2 bases and J gave up 5 bases; unmatched junction bases: 3. CDR3 region: CASSILAGGPTGELFF. CDR3 in DNA: TGTGCCAGTAGTATACTAGCGGGAGGGCCGACCGGGGAGCTGTTTTTT.

V gene TRBV18 combines with J gene TRBJ2-5, with TRBD1 matching over 9 bases. The junction had 9 bases not matched to a gene; V was cut back by 2 bases and J by 5 bases. The CDR3 sequence is 16 residues long. Germline V gives CDR1 KGHSH, CDR2 LQKENI. Here the CDR3 DNA reads TGTGCCAGCTCACCATCTGGGACAGGGATATCGGAGACCCAGTACTTC. Translated: CASSPSGTGISETQYF.

This clone was observed a handful of times. The CDR3 protein is CASSVEGGASYEQYF. In DNA form, the CDR3 reads TGTGCCAGCAGCGTTGAGGGGGGGGCCTCCTACGAGCAGTACTTC. The chain combines TRBV11-1 with TRBJ2-7; D is perhaps TRBD2 (7 bases). CDR3 length: 15 amino acids. V was trimmed by 5 bases and J by 0 bases, leaving 14 bases between them. CDR1 and CDR2 (germline): SGHAT, FQDESV (reference sequence).

The J gene is TRBJ2-7, the V gene TRBV15; 10 positions agree with TRBD1. CDR1 and CDR2 from the germline V gene are LNHNV and YYDKDF (reference sequence). V lost 3 bases to trimming and J lost 2 bases; unmatched junction nucleotides: 1. The CDR3 covers 14 residues. For the CDR3, the DNA is TGTGCCACCAGCAGGGACAGGGGGACCTACGAGCAGTACTTC. Translating gives CATSRDRGTYEQYF. The full variable domain, rest sourced from reference TRBV15 and TRBJ2-7, is DAMVIQNPRYQVTQFGKPVTLSCSQTLNHNVMYWYQQKSSQAPKLLFHYYDKDFNNEADTPDNFQSRRPNTSFCFLDIRSPGLGDTAMYLCATSRDRGTYEQYFGPGTRLTVT.

The V and J genes are TRBV10-3 and TRBJ1-1; 10 bases agree with TRBD1. This CDR3 is built from 15 residues. After removal of 8 bases from V and 2 bases from J, the junction contained 8 bases not matched to a gene. CDR1 and CDR2 from the germline V gene are ENHRY and SYGVKD. The CDR3 sequence is CAIGDRGFVNTEAFF. In DNA, the CDR3 is TGTGCCATCGGGGACAGGGGATTTGTAAACACTGAAGCTTTCTTT.

The V gene is TRBV11-3, the J gene TRBJ2-1; 14 nucleotides match TRBD2. Trimming removed 5 bases from V and 7 bases from J; junction bases left unmatched: 7. This CDR3 comprises 16 residues. CDR1 and CDR2 from the germline V gene are SGHNT and YENEEA. This chain's CDR3 is CASSMGLAGVENEQFF. The CDR3 coding sequence is TGTGCCAGCAGCATGGGACTAGCGGGAGTAGAAAATGAGCAGTTCTTC.

This chain uses TRBV27 with TRBJ1-2; D gene uncertain. The V and J ends lost 5 bases and 8 bases respectively, with 15 bases between them. The germline gives CDR1 MNHEY, CDR2 SMNVEV (reference sequence). CDR3 length equals 13 residues. CDR3 sequence (DNA): TGTGCCAGCAGTCCGAGAGGGCAAGGCGGCTACACCTTC. Translation gives CASSPRGQGGYTF.

The V gene is TRBV10-1, the J gene TRBJ2-5; 10 bases are shared with TRBD1. From germline, CDR1 is WNHNN and CDR2 SYGVQD (reference sequence). V was pared by 6 bases and J by 5 bases, with 6 bases of the junction left unmatched. This CDR3 spans 14 amino acids. This CDR3 is CASRTGGARETQYF. The CDR3 nucleotides are TGCGCCAGCAGGACAGGGGGCGCGAGGGAGACCCAGTACTTC.

The chain is built from TRBV9 and TRBJ2-7; 11 nucleotides agree with TRBD1. Germline V gene sequence: CDR1 SGDLS, CDR2 YYNGEE. This CDR3 spans 16 amino acids. After removal of 3 bases from V and 0 bases from J, the junction contained 5 bases not matched to a gene. The CDR3: CASSATGTGGSYEQYF. CDR3 in DNA: TGTGCCAGCAGCGCTACCGGGACAGGGGGCTCCTACGAGCAGTACTTC.

V gene TRBV29-1 combines with J gene TRBJ2-1; no clear D. V dropped 1 base and J dropped 0 bases, with 10 bases sitting between them. CDR1 SQVTM and CDR2 ANQGSEA come from the germline V gene. This CDR3 spans 15 amino acids. The DNA for the CDR3 is TGCAGCGTTGAAGTCGAACGGAGCTCCTACAATGAGCAGTTCTTC. It encodes CSVEVERSSYNEQFF.

The chain recombines TRBV14 with TRBJ1-2; TRBD1 might be the D (5 bases). The germline V gene has CDR1 SGHDN and CDR2 FVKESK. There are 15 residues in the CDR3. V lost 4 bases, J lost 4 bases, and 16 bases lay in between. CDR3 in amino acids: CASSPTQGLGYGYTF. The DNA for the CDR3 is TGTGCCAGCAGCCCAACGCAGGGCCTGGGCTATGGCTACACCTTC.

This clone was seen a few times. The rearrangement uses TRBV6-5 and TRBJ1-1; possibly TRBD1 for D (5 bases). Germline V CDR1 and CDR2: MNHEY, SVGAGI. This CDR3 spans 16 amino acids. The V end was cut by 4 bases, the J end by 5 bases, with 20 bases between. The CDR3 here is CASSFSSQGGETEAFF. CDR3 in DNA: TGTGCCAGCAGTTTCTCGTCCCAGGGAGGGGAAACTGAAGCTTTCTTT.

V is TRBV18 and J is TRBJ1-1, with no clear D. Trimming took 3 bases from V and 2 from J, leaving 13 bases between them. Germline lookup yields CDR1 KGHSH and CDR2 LQKENI. This CDR3 is 15 amino acids long. The CDR3 loop is CASSPNPGVNTEAFF. For the CDR3, the DNA is TGTGCCAGCTCACCGAATCCCGGGGTAAACACTGAAGCTTTCTTT.

The rearrangement links TRBV6-6 to TRBJ1-1, with 7 bases matching TRBD1. Trimming cost V 7 bases and J 2 bases; bases outside gene matches: 7. CDR1 is MNHNY and CDR2 is SVGAGI in the germline V gene (reference sequence). The CDR3 runs to 14 residues. CDR3 sequence reads: CASMVGTANTEAFF. The CDR3 nucleotides read TGTGCCAGCATGGTGGGGACAGCTAACACTGAAGCTTTCTTT.

The chain uses TRBV6-5 and TRBJ2-7; 8 bases map to TRBD2. This CDR3 spans 13 amino acids. Per the germline V gene, CDR1 is MNHEY and CDR2 is SVGAGI. The trim removed 5 bases at V and 11 bases at J, leaving 11 bases unmatched. This chain's CDR3 is CASSTTSGGWEYF. Written as DNA, the CDR3 is TGTGCCAGCAGTACAACTAGCGGAGGGTGGGAGTACTTC.